One sample yielded the 9 T cell receptor beta chains listed below, sequenced in a study of blood T cells in healthy people across ages (dated by TCRdb to between 2015 and 2017). The library was made by 5' RACE. A second PCR of 7 to 11 cycles was run with a J-beta primer mix and a sample-barcoded 5' primer. TCRdb itself trimmed the public reads at Q25 with fastp, ran MiXCR and retained productive beta chains. One record per CDR3 amino acid sequence lists the most common genes and DNA. The sample records some 1.8 million distinct CDR3 sequences, roughly two fifths of which are singletons. Approximately 22% of the sample lies in the top ten. Material: blood. The receptors stem from a human donor in good health.

The chain couples TRBV6-5 to TRBJ2-4; D may be TRBD1 (6 bases). The J call is in doubt because the DNA end fits TRBJ2-7 better. Germline V CDR1 and CDR2: MNHEY, SVGAGI. CDR3 size: 14 residues. The CDR3 DNA is TGTGCCAGCAGACAGACAGGCTATACCTACGAGCAGTACTTC. It translates to CASRQTGYTYEQYF.

This chain uses TRBV2 with TRBJ2-1, with 7 bases matching TRBD2. J gave up 3 bases and V 1 base, and 3 bases lay outside the gene matches. The CDR3 has 15 amino acids. The germline V gene has CDR1 SNHLY and CDR2 FYNNEI. The CDR3 is CASSEGGGVYNEQFF. The DNA for the CDR3 is TGTGCCAGCAGTGAAGGGGGGGGGGTCTACAATGAGCAGTTCTTC.

The chain combines TRBV5-1 with TRBJ1-2, with 8 bases fitting TRBD1. The CDR3 length is 16 residues. CDR1 and CDR2 (germline): SGHRS, YFSETQ. With V trimmed by 0 bases and J by 6 bases, 10 bases remained unmatched. CDR3 DNA: TGCGCCAGCAGCTTGGTTTCCCCTGGACAGGGCGATGGCTACACCTTC. It is translated as CASSLVSPGQGDGYTF.

The chain links TRBV11-2 to TRBJ1-2; D may be TRBD1 (5 bases). The germline CDR1 and CDR2 sequences are SGHAT and FQNNGV. The V and J ends lost 6 bases and 2 bases respectively, with 16 bases between them. CDR3 length: 15 residues. The CDR3 spells CASRPPGGTNYGYTF. The DNA of the CDR3 is TGTGCCAGCAGGCCCCCGGGGGGGACCAACTATGGCTACACCTTC.

A few counts support this clonotype. The gene calls are TRBV6-2 or TRBV6-3 and TRBJ1-2; D unresolved. V lost 2 bases to trimming and J lost 7 bases, with 11 bases between them. The germline V gene encodes CDR1 MNHEY and CDR2 SVGEGT. This CDR3 has 13 amino acids. CDR3: CASSYENVAGYTF. The CDR3 DNA is TGTGCCAGCAGTTACGAAAACGTGGCTGGCTACACCTTC.

This clonotype was detected only a few times. A much larger clone differs by one base, so this may be a read error. This rearrangement joins TRBV12-3 or TRBV12-4 to TRBJ2-7; D not certain. V was shortened by 2 bases and J by 3 bases, with 8 bases between the two germline ends. There are 13 residues in the CDR3. The CDR3 nucleotides read TGTGCCAGCAGTTTACGGAAGGTCTACGAGCAGTACTTC. Translating it yields CASSLRKVYEQYF.

This chain links TRBV29-1 with TRBJ2-7, with no clear D. Trimming removed 5 bases at V and 0 bases at J, with 11 bases between. The CDR3 runs 13 residues. CDR1 and CDR2 (germline): SQVTM, ANQGSEA. CDR3 amino acids: CSVYMVSSYEQYF. In DNA, the CDR3 is TGCAGCGTTTATATGGTCAGCTCCTACGAGCAGTACTTC.

This clonotype was found a few times. The rearrangement links TRBV20-1 to TRBJ2-6; no clear D. Trimming left V 4 bases short and J 0 bases short, with 13 bases between. CDR3 length equals 16 residues. Germline V gene data show CDR1 as DFQATT and CDR2 as SNEGSKA (reference sequence). CDR3 residues: CSAKSEFLSGANVLTF. DNA of the CDR3: TGCAGTGCTAAAAGCGAGTTTCTCTCTGGGGCCAACGTCCTGACTTTC.

Comment on this clonotype: Mismatch with germline at one junction end may stem from a read error. This chain connects TRBV4-1 to TRBJ1-2, with D uncertain. In germline, CDR1 is MGHRA, CDR2 YSYEKL. The CDR3 sequence is 12 residues long. CDR3 in DNA: TGCGCCAGCAGCCATGGGAACTATGGCCACACCTTC. Translated: CASSHGNYGHTF.